This T cell receptor beta chain originates from a study of blood T cell repertoires in COVID-19. Study-level information: Sites across the United States, Italy and Spain contributed samples from acute and convalescent COVID-19.

CDR1 is LNHDA and CDR2 is SQIVND in the germline V gene (reference sequence). The CDR3 has 12 residues. V lost 4 bases, J lost 7 bases, and 3 bases stayed unmatched. How the authors handled the data: Estimation of nucleated cell counts relied on the amplification of reference gene primers. Assay used: immunoSEQ multiplex PCR; TCRdb lists only in-frame clones, some missing. That table furnishes V, J and clone size, whereas the DNA furnished D and trimming. The sample includes about 55,000 clones, 70% to 90% of them seen just once. The receptor was isolated from a man between 65 and 85 years old with acute or convalescent COVID-19. Sequencing used peripheral blood. The rearrangement uses TRBV19 and TRBJ2-7; TRBD1 matches at 8 bases. This chain's CDR3 is CASSTGGREQYF. For the CDR3, the DNA is TGTGCCAGTAGTACAGGGGGCCGGGAGCAGTACTTC.